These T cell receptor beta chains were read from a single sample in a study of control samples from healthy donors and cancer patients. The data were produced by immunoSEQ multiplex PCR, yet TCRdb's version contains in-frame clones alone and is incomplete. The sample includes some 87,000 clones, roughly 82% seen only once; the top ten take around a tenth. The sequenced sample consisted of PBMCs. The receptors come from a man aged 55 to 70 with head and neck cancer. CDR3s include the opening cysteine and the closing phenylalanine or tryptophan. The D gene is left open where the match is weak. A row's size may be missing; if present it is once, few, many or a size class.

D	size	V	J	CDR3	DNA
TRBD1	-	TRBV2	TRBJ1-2	CASSEGGQGYGYTF	TGTGCCAGCAGTGAGGGGGGACAGGGGTATGGCTACACCTTC
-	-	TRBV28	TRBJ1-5	CASSFTREWVQPQHF	TGTGCCAGCAGTTTTACAAGGGAATGGGTTCAGCCCCAGCATTTT
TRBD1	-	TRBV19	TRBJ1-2	CASSGDRGDYGYTF	TGTGCCAGTAGTGGGGACAGGGGGGACTATGGCTACACCTTC
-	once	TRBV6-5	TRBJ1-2	CASSYIQGLDYGYTF	TGTGCCAGCAGTTATATTCAGGGTCTGGACTATGGCTACACCTTC
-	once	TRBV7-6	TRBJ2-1	CASSLGFGPYNEQFF	TGTGCCAGCAGCTTAGGATTCGGGCCCTACAATGAGCAGTTCTTC
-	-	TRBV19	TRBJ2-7	CASSSEEGLRGYEQYF	TGTGCCAGTAGTTCGGAGGAAGGTCTCCGAGGCTACGAGCAGTACTTC
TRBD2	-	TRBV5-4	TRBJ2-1	CARSTSGSDEQFF	TGTGCCAGGTCGACTAGCGGGAGTGATGAGCAGTTCTTC
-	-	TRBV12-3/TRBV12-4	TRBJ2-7	CASSSGSIYEQYF	TGTGCCAGCAGTTCTGGAAGTATATACGAGCAGTACTTC
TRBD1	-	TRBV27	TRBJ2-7	CASSLKGAIEQYF	TGTGCCAGCAGTTTAAAGGGGGCTATCGAGCAGTACTTC
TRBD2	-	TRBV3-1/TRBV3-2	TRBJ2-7	CASSLKGGRGQYF	TGTGCCAGCAGCCTCAAGGGCGGGAGAGGACAGTACTTC
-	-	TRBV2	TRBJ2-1	CAVQQQSSYNEQFF	TGTGCCGTCCAGCAGCAGAGCTCCTACAATGAGCAGTTCTTC
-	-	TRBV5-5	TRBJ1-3	CASSLGGPGNTIYF	TGTGCCAGCAGCTTGGGGGGCCCTGGAAACACCATATATTTT
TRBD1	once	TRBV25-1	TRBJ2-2	CASSRTGRTGELFF	TGTGCCAGCAGCCGGACAGGGCGGACCGGGGAGCTGTTTTTT
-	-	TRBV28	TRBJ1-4	CASSLIQAVTNEKLFF	TGTGCCAGCAGTCTAATTCAGGCCGTTACTAATGAAAAACTGTTTTTT
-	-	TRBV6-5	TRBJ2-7	CASKAILGTYEQYF	TGTGCCAGCAAGGCCATCCTGGGGACCTACGAGCAGTACTTC
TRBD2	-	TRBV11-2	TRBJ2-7	CASSLISGGLYEQYF	TGTGCCAGCAGCTTGATCAGCGGGGGGCTATACGAGCAGTACTTC
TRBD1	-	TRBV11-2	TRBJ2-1	CASSLEPTGGRNEQFF	TGTGCCAGCAGCTTAGAACCGACAGGGGGTAGAAATGAGCAGTTCTTC